This T cell receptor (beta chain) is from a study of a mutant IDH1 vaccine in newly diagnosed glioma. Across the study: Eight vaccine doses were administered to patients at weeks 1, 3, 5, 7, 11, 15, 19 and 23. Receipt of radiotherapy, temozolomide, or both preceded the study, and most received both.

Germline CDR1 and CDR2: LGHNT and FRNRAP. V lost 1 base to trimming and J lost 3 bases, with 12 bases between them. This CDR3 spans 15 amino acids. Specified time point: week 5, during vaccination. Every vaccination contained 300 ug of the mutant IDH1 20-mer peptide and was paired with topical imiquimod. Remarks on this clone: Its target is unknown.

The table came from immunoSEQ multiplex PCR; TCRdb's copy has only in-frame clones and leaves some out. This sample has more than 25,000 clones, with 65% to 85% found just once. The gene calls are TRBV12-5 and TRBJ1-1, with D uncertain. Sequencing was performed on PBMCs, taken from a glioma patient whose treatment included an IDH1 peptide vaccine. This sequence was found in a man aged 35-49 years with glioma. Some clones in this sample may be carry-over from other donors' samples. CDR3 DNA sequence: TGTGCTAGTGGTTTGGGGCCTACCTGGGACACTGAAGCTTTCTTT. This codes for CASGLGPTWDTEAFF.